Following are 24 T cell receptor beta chains from one sample sequenced in a study of cytomegalovirus exposure and HLA in healthy donors. The PCR made use of 60 Vbeta and 13 Jbeta primers. Profiled with immunoSEQ multiplex PCR; TCRdb holds only in-frame clones, not every one. Its listing shows around 150,000 clones. Sequenced material: PBMCs. The receptors stem from a woman aged 60-75 years in good health and CMV-seronegative.

The rearrangement joins TRBV2 to TRBJ1-1; D unclear. CDR3 size: 13 residues. Germline values: CDR1 SNHLY, CDR2 FYNNEI. The V end lost 7 bases, the J end lost 0 bases, and 9 bases lay between the germline ends. CDR3 protein: CASTWRVNTEAFF. In nucleotides, the CDR3 is TGTGCCAGCACCTGGCGGGTGAACACTGAAGCTTTCTTT.

This rearrangement joins TRBV4-2 to TRBJ2-2; 7 positions agree with TRBD2. CDR3 length: 17 residues. Germline V gene sequence: CDR1 LGHNA, CDR2 YNFKEQ. J gave up 2 bases and V 3 bases, and 9 bases lay outside the gene matches. The CDR3 spells CASSHSKAGINTGELFF. The DNA of the CDR3 is TGTGCCAGCAGCCATTCAAAAGCGGGGATTAACACCGGGGAGCTGTTTTTT.

V usage is TRBV18 and J usage is TRBJ1-2; TRBD1 matches 8 bases. The CDR3 runs to 16 residues. Trimming at V came to 4 bases and at J to 3 bases, leaving 10 bases not matched to a gene. Germline V lookup: CDR1 KGHSH, CDR2 LQKENI. The CDR3 coding sequence is TGTGCCAGCTCACGTGACGGATCAGGGGGCGACTATGGCTACACCTTC. The encoded protein is CASSRDGSGGDYGYTF.

The chain combines TRBV19 with TRBJ1-1; 7 bases match TRBD1. J gave up 1 base and V 6 bases, and 17 bases lay outside the gene matches. This CDR3 comprises 18 residues. Germline V gene lookup returns CDR1 LNHDA and CDR2 SQIVND (reference sequence). The DNA of the CDR3 is TGTGCCAGTAGCCTCTCCCCTCAACCGGACAGGAGGAACACTGAAGCTTTCTTT. Protein product: CASSLSPQPDRRNTEAFF.

V and J are TRBV11-2 and TRBJ2-7, with D possibly TRBD2 on 6 matching bases. Germline lookup yields CDR1 SGHAT and CDR2 FQNNGV. CDR3 length equals 15 residues. Trimming took off 1 base at V and 2 bases at J, with 12 bases between the two ends. In DNA, the CDR3 is TGTGCCAGCAGCTTAGGGGCTAGCGTGGCCTACGAGCAGTACTTC. Its translation is CASSLGASVAYEQYF.

The chain recombines TRBV19 with TRBJ1-1; TRBD1 is a possible D gene (5 bases). The germline V and J ends were trimmed by 3 bases and 2 bases, with 22 bases remaining between them. Per germline, CDR1 LNHDA and CDR2 SQIVND (reference sequence). This CDR3 has 18 residues. The CDR3 DNA reads as TGTGCCAGTAGTATTTTGGGGAAGGGGCTTTCATTAAACACTGAAGCTTTCTTT. This translates into CASSILGKGLSLNTEAFF.

V is TRBV2 and J is TRBJ2-1, with 9 bases lining up with TRBD1. CDR1 is SNHLY, CDR2 FYNNEI, per germline. J lost 2 bases, V lost 6 bases, and 8 bases had no gene match. The CDR3 length is 16 residues. CDR3 amino acids: CASSPDRGGAYNEQFF. The CDR3 DNA reads TGTGCCAGCAGCCCGGACAGGGGAGGGGCCTACAATGAGCAGTTCTTC.

This sequence joins TRBV7-8 and TRBJ1-1, with TRBD1 matching 8 bases. Germline V gives CDR1 SGHVS, CDR2 FQNEAQ. The V and J ends lost 3 bases and 10 bases, in that order; junction bases with no gene match: 16. The CDR3 runs to 16 residues. The CDR3 region is CASSFSPLRQGLLAFF. CDR3 DNA: TGTGCCAGCAGCTTTTCCCCCCTCAGACAGGGGCTGTTAGCTTTCTTT.

The rearrangement links TRBV29-1 to TRBJ1-2; D is possibly TRBD1 (6 bases). V was pared by 8 bases and J by 6 bases, with 19 bases between. This CDR3 has 13 amino acids. CDR1 is SQVTM and CDR2 is ANQGSEA in the germline V gene. Written as DNA, the CDR3 is TGCAGCACTCAATGGCAGGGGCGGGATGGCTACACCTTC. Its protein is CSTQWQGRDGYTF.

The genes are TRBV6-5 and TRBJ2-5, with D unresolved. The end of the DNA is better explained by TRBJ2-7, so the J call may be wrong. This CDR3 region has 11 residues. CDR1 and CDR2 from the germline V gene are MNHEY and SVGAGI. Here the CDR3 reads CASRSTYEQYF. As DNA, the CDR3 is TGTGCCAGCAGGAGCACCTACGAGCAGTACTTC.

This chain connects TRBV5-1 to TRBJ1-3, with 7 bases matching TRBD1. V lost 0 bases, J lost 13 bases, and 7 bases stayed unmatched. CDR3 length: 13 residues. Germline CDR1 reads SGHRS; CDR2 reads YFSETQ. Written as DNA, the CDR3 is TGCGCCAGCAGCTTGGGACCCGGGACAGAGATATATTTT. Translation: CASSLGPGTEIYF.

The chain carries TRBV5-4 and TRBJ1-1; unclear D gene. This CDR3 region has 14 residues. Trimming pared 5 bases from V and 1 base from J, leaving 12 bases between. Looked up from germline, CDR1 is SGHNT and CDR2 is YYREEE (reference sequence). CDR3 protein: CASSRAGGNTEAFF. The CDR3, as DNA: TGTGCCAGCAGTCGTGCAGGAGGGAACACTGAAGCTTTCTTT. Based on the CDR3 plus reference TRBV5-4 and TRBJ1-1, the full variable domain is ETGVTQSPTHLIKTRGQQVTLRCSSQSGHNTVSWYQQALGQGPQFIFQYYREEENGRGNFPPRFSGLQFPNYSSELNVNALELDDSALYLCASSRAGGNTEAFFGQGTRLTVV.

The V gene is TRBV4-3, the J gene TRBJ2-1; 10 nucleotides line up with TRBD1. The CDR3 runs 18 residues. V dropped 0 bases and J dropped 3; count of bases not matched to a gene: 8. Germline assignment: CDR1 LGHNA and CDR2 YSLEER. DNA of the CDR3: TGCGCCAGCAGCCAAGATTATTTCGGGGACAGGGGCTACAATGAGCAGTTCTTC. Translation gives CASSQDYFGDRGYNEQFF.

The chain recombines TRBV13 with TRBJ2-7, with D unresolved. Germline V gene sequence: CDR1 PRHDT, CDR2 FYEKMQ (reference sequence). Trimming took off 7 bases at V and 5 bases at J, with 24 bases between the two ends. This CDR3 region has 16 residues. The DNA for the CDR3 is TGTGCCAGCACCGCAAGCTCCCGGGTCTTGGTCCACGAGCAGTACTTC. Its protein product is CASTASSRVLVHEQYF.

V usage is TRBV7-2 and J usage is TRBJ2-7, with 7 bases that match TRBD1. This CDR3 is 13 amino acids long. Germline CDR1 and CDR2: SGHTA and FQGNSA. J lost 1 base, V lost 4 bases, and 1 base had no gene match. CDR3 in DNA: TGTGCCAGCAGCTGGGGACAGTCCTACGAGCAGTACTTC. Its protein is CASSWGQSYEQYF.

The chain has TRBV15 and TRBJ2-7, with TRBD2 identical over 10 bases. Germline loops: CDR1 LNHNV, CDR2 YYDKDF (reference sequence). V was pared by 5 bases and J by 4 bases, with 5 bases of the junction left unmatched. There are 14 residues in the CDR3. The CDR3 region has the DNA TGTGCCACCAGCCCTCGTAGCGGGAGGTACGAGCAGTACTTC. It codes for CATSPRSGRYEQYF. The full variable domain, completed using reference TRBV15 and TRBJ2-7, is DAMVIQNPRYQVTQFGKPVTLSCSQTLNHNVMYWYQQKSSQAPKLLFHYYDKDFNNEADTPDNFQSRRPNTSFCFLDIRSPGLGDTAMYLCATSPRSGRYEQYFGPGTRLTVT.

V is TRBV25-1 and J is TRBJ2-5; possibly TRBD2 for D (7 bases). The germline V gene has CDR1 MGHDK and CDR2 SYGVNS. The CDR3 is 13 residues long. V shed 8 bases and J shed 5 bases, with 15 bases lying between them. CDR3 nucleotides: TGTGCCAGCGGGGAGGGAGACAGGGAGACCCAGTACTTC. This codes for CASGEGDRETQYF.

The V call is TRBV9, the J call TRBJ2-5; 10 bases agree with TRBD2. Germline trimming cut 4 bases from V and 2 bases from J; bases unmatched to any gene: 8. Per germline, CDR1 SGDLS and CDR2 YYNGEE. This CDR3 has 16 residues. CDR3 sequence (DNA): TGTGCCAGCAGCTCCCGGGGTAGCGGGGGGCAAGAGACCCAGTACTTC. It encodes CASSSRGSGGQETQYF.

The genes are TRBV6-5 and TRBJ1-6; no firm D call. The V gene lost 3 bases and the J gene lost 8 bases, with 11 bases spanning the gap. CDR3 length: 14 amino acids. Germline V gene lookup returns CDR1 MNHEY and CDR2 SVGAGI. CDR3 DNA sequence: TGTGCCAGCAGTTATGGGCAGAAGCATTCACCCCTCCACTTT. Protein: CASSYGQKHSPLHF.

This CDR3 is CASSNRGSNQPQHF. CDR3 DNA: TGTGCCAGCAGTAACAGGGGTAGCAATCAGCCCCAGCATTTT. The chain is built from TRBV2 and TRBJ1-5; 7 bases align to TRBD1. With 5 bases clipped from V and 0 bases from J, the junction kept 1 base outside the gene matches. Germline values: CDR1 SNHLY, CDR2 FYNNEI. The CDR3 covers 14 residues.

J is TRBJ1-5 and V is TRBV7-2; perhaps TRBD1 as D (5 bases). CDR1 is SGHTA and CDR2 is FQGNSA in the germline V gene. The CDR3 has 15 residues. The V end was cut by 3 bases, the J end by 7 bases, with 16 bases between. CDR3 DNA: TGTGCCAGCAGCTTCCGGGACCGGGAGGGGCAGCCCCAGCATTTT. Translated, it gives CASSFRDREGQPQHF.

This sequence joins TRBV2 and TRBJ2-7; D possibly corresponds to TRBD2 (6 bases). V gave up 8 bases and J gave up 3 bases, with 14 bases separating them. CDR3 length equals 13 residues. CDR1 and CDR2 (germline): SNHLY, FYNNEI. CDR3 amino acids: CASAFGRNYEQYF. The CDR3 DNA reads TGTGCCAGCGCTTTCGGGAGAAACTACGAGCAGTACTTC.

The V call is TRBV30, the J call TRBJ2-5, with 9 positions matching TRBD2. CDR1 is GTSNPN, CDR2 SVGIG, per germline (reference sequence). The trim removed 6 bases at V and 1 base at J, leaving 12 bases unmatched. The CDR3 is 16 residues long. This chain's CDR3 is CACKLWVAGAQETQYF. The CDR3 DNA is TGTGCCTGTAAATTGTGGGTAGCGGGAGCCCAAGAGACCCAGTACTTC.

The chain joins TRBV7-6 to TRBJ2-7; 9 nucleotides line up with TRBD1. The CDR3 has 15 residues. Losses at the gene ends were 1 base for V and 3 bases for J; bases not matched to a gene: 4. Germline CDR1 reads SGHVS; CDR2 reads FNYEAQ. CDR3 nucleotide sequence: TGTGCCAGCAGCTTAGGAAGGGGACAGGGCTACGAGCAGTACTTC. Translation gives CASSLGRGQGYEQYF.